The next 26 T cell receptor beta chains were all read from a single sample in a study of control samples from healthy donors and cancer patients (TCRdb year 2020). The library was generated by the immunoSEQ multiplex PCR assay. This immuneACCESS table, as held by TCRdb, lists in-frame sequences with V and J called but not all clones. Of the missing ones, under half trace to an unresolved V gene in checked studies; the others have no known cause. In this sample the table shows around 150,000 clones, roughly 88% of which occur a single time. The top ten clonotypes cover roughly 1.7% of the sample. The sample consisted of blood. These receptors all stem from a man between 18 and 29 years old in good health.

This clone was picked up a small number of times. This chain links TRBV30 with TRBJ1-5, with D hard to call. Trimming left V 1 base short and J 3 bases short, with 7 bases between. The CDR3 length is 13 residues. Germline V gene sequence: CDR1 GTSNPN, CDR2 SVGIG (reference sequence). CDR3 in amino acids: CAWSEGPNQPQHF. The CDR3 nucleotides are TGTGCCTGGAGTGAGGGTCCCAATCAGCCCCAGCATTTT. The variable domain in full, completed from reference TRBV30 and TRBJ1-5, reads SQTIHQWPATLVQPVGSPLSLECTVEGTSNPNLYWYRQAAGRGLQLLFYSVGIGQISSEVPQNLSASRPQDRQFILSSKKLLLSDSGFYLCAWSEGPNQPQHFGDGTRLSIL.

This sequence joins TRBV6-6 and TRBJ1-1; D remains unclear. Trimming took 5 bases from V and 1 from J, leaving 8 bases between them. The length of the CDR3 is 13 residues. Germline CDR1 is MNHNY and CDR2 is SVGAGI (reference sequence). The CDR3 bases are TGTGCCAGCAGTACCAGACAGAACACTGAAGCTTTCTTT. This gives the protein CASSTRQNTEAFF.

Comment on this clone: One end of the junction is discordant with germline, which a read error may explain. V gene TRBV7-7 combines with J gene TRBJ2-5, with TRBD1 matching over 10 bases. CDR3 size: 15 residues. CDR1 is SSHAT and CDR2 is FNYEAQ in the germline V gene (reference sequence). CDR3 loop: CASSPRQGAGETQYF. The CDR3 DNA is TGTGCTAGCAGCCCACGACAGGGGGCGGGGGAGACCCAGTACTTC.

This clone showed up just a few times. This chain links TRBV4-3 with TRBJ2-5; possible D gene TRBD2, 6 bases. Germline loops: CDR1 LGHNA, CDR2 YSLEER. This CDR3 contains 14 residues. Between the trimmed V and J ends, which lost 2 bases and 2 bases, there was a span of 9 bases. The DNA for the CDR3 is TGCGCCAGCAGCCAATGGAGGGGACAAGAGACCCAGTACTTC. Encoded protein: CASSQWRGQETQYF.

The rearrangement links TRBV7-9 to TRBJ2-1; D is perhaps TRBD2 (5 bases). The length of the CDR3 is 13 residues. V was clipped by 3 bases and J by 7 bases, with 10 bases between them. Germline V gives CDR1 SEHNR, CDR2 FQNEAQ (reference sequence). The CDR3 bases are TGTGCCAGCAGCTTCTCCGGGAATAATGAGCAGTTCTTC. It encodes CASSFSGNNEQFF. The whole variable domain, filled in from reference TRBV7-9 and TRBJ2-1, reads DTGVSQNPRHKITKRGQNVTFRCDPISEHNRLYWYRQTLGQGPEFLTYFQNEAQLEKSRLLSDRFSAERPKGSFSTLEIQRTEQGDSAMYLCASSFSGNNEQFFGPGTRLTVL.

The J gene is TRBJ1-1, the V gene TRBV6-6, with no clear D. Trimming removed 8 bases from V and 2 bases from J, with 6 bases in between. Germline V gene lookup returns CDR1 MNHNY and CDR2 SVGAGI (reference sequence). This CDR3 contains 11 residues. CDR3 in DNA: TGTGCCAGCGTCATTAACACTGAAGCTTTCTTT. Residues: CASVINTEAFF.

This rearrangement joins TRBV6-1 to TRBJ2-1; D gene uncertain. The CDR3 loop spans 15 amino acids. The V end lost 1 base, the J end lost 0 bases, and 7 bases lay between the germline ends. The germline CDR1 and CDR2 sequences are MNHNS and SASEGT. The CDR3 loop is CASSEGRSSYNEQFF. The CDR3 DNA follows: TGTGCCAGCAGTGAAGGCCGTAGCTCCTACAATGAGCAGTTCTTC.

This clone was seen repeatedly, ten times or more. The J gene is TRBJ1-4, the V gene TRBV30, with unresolved D. Per the germline V gene, CDR1 is GTSNPN and CDR2 is SVGIG (reference sequence). Deletions cut 3 bases from V and 6 bases from J, with 5 bases between. CDR3 size: 11 residues. The CDR3 sequence is CAWRIHEKLFF. The CDR3 DNA follows: TGTGCCTGGAGGATTCATGAAAAACTGTTTTTT.

The rearrangement links TRBV6-4 to TRBJ2-7, with a tentative D call TRBD1 (6 bases). CDR3 length equals 17 residues. The V end lost 7 bases, the J end lost 2 bases, and 24 bases lay between the germline ends. Germline assignment: CDR1 MRHNA and CDR2 SNTAGT. CDR3 in amino acids: CASNSRQDANNTYEQYF. Written as DNA, the CDR3 is TGTGCCAGCAACAGCAGACAGGACGCAAACAACACCTACGAGCAGTACTTC.

In this sample, this clone turned up once. The chain is built from TRBV2 and TRBJ1-1; D unclear. The V gene's germline CDR1 is SNHLY and CDR2 FYNNEI. The CDR3 extends over 11 amino acids. V shed 8 bases and J shed 0 bases, with 4 bases lying between them. DNA of the CDR3: TGTGCCAGCGCCGTGAACACTGAAGCTTTCTTT. This gives the protein CASAVNTEAFF.

This chain uses TRBV9 with TRBJ1-1, with D uncertain. Germline-derived CDR1 and CDR2 are SGDLS and YYNGEE. The V end lost 0 bases, the J end lost 1 base, and 10 bases lay between the germline ends. The CDR3 spans 15 residues. The CDR3 DNA is TGTGCCAGCAGCGTAGGGGGTGGAGGGAACACTGAAGCTTTCTTT. The encoded protein is CASSVGGGGNTEAFF.

CDR3 coding DNA: TGCAGCGTCGTATCCAGGGGGGGGACAGATACGCAGTATTTT. Protein: CSVVSRGGTDTQYF. The chain uses TRBV29-1 and TRBJ2-3, with D perhaps TRBD1 or TRBD2 (7 bases each). Germline CDR1 reads SQVTM; CDR2 reads ANQGSEA. V was clipped by 6 bases and J by 3 bases, with 16 bases between them. The CDR3 runs to 14 residues.

The count of this clone is one. In DNA, the CDR3 is TGCGCCAGCAGCCAAGGAGCTAGCGGGGTGTACGAGCAGTACTTC. It is translated as CASSQGASGVYEQYF. This chain links TRBV4-3 with TRBJ2-7; 9 bases agree with TRBD2. The CDR3 runs 15 residues. Germline V gives CDR1 LGHNA, CDR2 YSLEER. Trimming cost V 1 base and J 4 bases; bases outside gene matches: 5.

As concerns this clone: Other DNA sequences from this sample encode an identical CDR3 as well. This chain links TRBV12-3 or TRBV12-4 with TRBJ2-5, with D possibly being TRBD1 (6 bases). The CDR3 is made up of 13 amino acids. Trimming left V 1 base short and J 4 bases short, with 7 bases between. As DNA, the CDR3 is TGTGCCAGCAGTTTAGACAGGGTAGAGACCCAGTACTTC. It encodes CASSLDRVETQYF.

The chain links TRBV4-1 to TRBJ2-1, with D perhaps TRBD2 (5 bases). Germline V gene sequence: CDR1 MGHRA, CDR2 YSYEKL. The ends were cut back, 3 bases at V and 3 bases at J, with 12 bases in the middle. The length of the CDR3 is 15 residues. This CDR3 is CASSQEAAIYNEQFF. In DNA form, the CDR3 reads TGCGCCAGCAGCCAGGAGGCAGCGATCTACAATGAGCAGTTCTTC.

The chain recombines TRBV7-2 with TRBJ1-2, with 10 bases matching TRBD1. The V gene end was trimmed by 4 bases and the J gene end by 0 bases; junction bases not matched to a gene: 5. The germline V gene has CDR1 SGHTA and CDR2 FQGNSA. This CDR3 has 16 amino acids. In DNA form, the CDR3 reads TGTGCCAGCAGCTGGACAGGGGGATTGACTAACTATGGCTACACCTTC. Amino acids: CASSWTGGLTNYGYTF.

This chain uses TRBV5-1 with TRBJ2-3; 8 bases are a match to TRBD2. V lost 5 bases to trimming and J lost 0 bases; unmatched junction nucleotides: 8. The CDR3 is 16 amino acids. The germline CDR1 and CDR2 sequences are SGHRS and YFSETQ. The CDR3: CASRRTSGWSTDTQYF. CDR3 nucleotide sequence: TGCGCCAGCAGGCGCACTAGCGGATGGAGCACAGATACGCAGTATTTT.

This chain uses TRBV3-1 (or the pseudogene TRBV3-2) with TRBJ2-5, with TRBD2 identical over 12 bases. With V trimmed by 2 bases and J by 2 bases, 6 bases remained unmatched. Per germline, CDR1 LGHDT and CDR2 YNNKEL (reference sequence). This CDR3 is 17 amino acids long. CDR3 bases: TGTGCCAGCAGCCAATTTGGACTAGCGGGGCCACAAGAGACCCAGTACTTC. It specifies CASSQFGLAGPQETQYF.

V is TRBV20-1 and J is TRBJ1-6; 7 nucleotides line up with TRBD1. With 3 bases clipped from V and 6 bases from J, the junction kept 8 bases outside the gene matches. The CDR3 is 15 residues long. Germline V gives CDR1 DFQATT, CDR2 SNEGSKA (reference sequence). CDR3 coding DNA: TGCAGTGCTAGTGTCCGGACAGGAATTAATTCACCCCTCCACTTT. This codes for CSASVRTGINSPLHF.

The V and J genes are TRBV7-2 and TRBJ1-3, with 10 bases that match TRBD1. With V trimmed by 5 bases and J by 2 bases, 12 bases remained unmatched. The CDR3 totals 18 residues. CDR1 SGHTA and CDR2 FQGNSA come from the germline V gene. Here the CDR3 reads CASSPTRFGQGAGNTIYF. CDR3 sequence (DNA): TGTGCCAGCAGCCCTACGAGATTCGGACAGGGGGCTGGAAACACCATATATTTT.

This clone was recorded only once. The chain links TRBV6-6 to TRBJ2-5, with TRBD2 matching 13 bases. The CDR3 sequence is 15 residues long. The V and J ends lost 6 bases and 4 bases, in that order; junction bases with no gene match: 5. Germline assignment: CDR1 MNHNY and CDR2 SVGAGI (reference sequence). CDR3 nucleotide sequence: TGTGCCAGCAGGGGACTAGCGGGGTCGGGAGAGACCCAGTACTTC. It codes for CASRGLAGSGETQYF.

The rearrangement joins TRBV5-4 to TRBJ2-5; 12 bases are shared with TRBD1. The length of the CDR3 is 16 residues. After removal of 4 bases from V and 4 bases from J, the junction contained 8 bases not matched to a gene. The germline V gene encodes CDR1 SGHNT and CDR2 YYREEE (reference sequence). CDR3 DNA sequence: TGTGCCAGCAGCCCGGGACAGGGGGCTGTGCGAGAGACCCAGTACTTC. Protein: CASSPGQGAVRETQYF.

This clone has just one count. The rearrangement joins TRBV6-2 or TRBV6-3 to TRBJ1-1; TRBD1 might be the D (6 bases). Germline V CDR1 and CDR2: MNHEY, SVGEGT. The CDR3 runs to 16 residues. V lost 4 bases to trimming and J lost 0 bases, with 15 bases between them. CDR3 amino acids: CASSFEGTRMNTEAFF. In DNA, the CDR3 is TGTGCCAGCAGTTTCGAGGGGACACGGATGAACACTGAAGCTTTCTTT.

The chain joins TRBV6-6 to TRBJ2-2; 9 bases are a match to TRBD1. Germline CDR1 and CDR2: MNHNY and SVGAGI (reference sequence). The V segment lost 7 bases and the J segment 6 bases; nucleotides outside the gene matches: 12. This CDR3 has 16 residues. The CDR3 here is CASTERQGVIPGELFF. CDR3 in DNA: TGTGCCAGCACCGAAAGACAGGGGGTTATCCCCGGGGAGCTGTTTTTT.

This clone appeared a single time. The rearrangement uses TRBV21-1 and TRBJ2-2; TRBD2, the table's D call, lacks a check against the DNA. TRBV21-1 is flagged as a pseudogene. The CDR3 extends over 17 amino acids. The CDR3 loop reads CASSKVDLAGGTGELFF. Here the CDR3 DNA reads TGTGCCAGCAGCAAAGTTGACCTAGCGGGTGGTACCGGGGAGCTGTTTTTT.

This chain joins TRBV7-2 and TRBJ1-2, with D unclear. V lost 5 bases to trimming and J lost 6 bases, with 19 bases between them. CDR1 SGHTA and CDR2 FQGNSA come from the germline V gene. CDR3 length equals 15 residues. Here the CDR3 DNA reads TGTGCCAGCAGCCTTTACCTGACACCTGCTAATGGCTACACCTTC. Amino acid sequence: CASSLYLTPANGYTF.